The 16 T cell receptor beta chains reported below all come from one sample, sequenced in a study of blood T cell repertoires in COVID-19. Data came from immunoSEQ multiplex PCR; TCRdb stores just in-frame clones and leaves some out. The profile shows 200,000 or so clones, 70% to 90% of them singletons. The sample was peripheral blood. These receptors all come from a woman of 80 years or more with acute or convalescent COVID-19.

V gene TRBV5-4 combines with J gene TRBJ1-3; D is undetermined. In germline, CDR1 is SGHNT, CDR2 YYREEE (reference sequence). V was shortened by 0 bases and J by 0 bases, with 7 bases between the two germline ends. CDR3 length: 15 amino acids. CDR3: CASSLGPVSGNTIYF. The CDR3 DNA reads TGTGCCAGCAGCTTGGGTCCGGTCTCTGGAAACACCATATATTTT. Drawing the rest from reference TRBV5-4 and TRBJ1-3, the complete variable domain is ETGVTQSPTHLIKTRGQQVTLRCSSQSGHNTVSWYQQALGQGPQFIFQYYREEENGRGNFPPRFSGLQFPNYSSELNVNALELDDSALYLCASSLGPVSGNTIYFGEGSWLTVV.

This sequence joins TRBV7-3 and TRBJ2-2; D perhaps matches TRBD1 (6 bases). Germline lookup yields CDR1 SGHTA and CDR2 FQGTGA. The CDR3 consists of 14 residues. V lost 6 bases to trimming and J lost 4 bases, with 12 bases between them. CDR3 nucleotide sequence: TGTGCCAGCAGTCCGTACAGGGCCACCGGGGAGCTGTTTTTT. Translated: CASSPYRATGELFF.

V is TRBV19 and J is TRBJ2-2; 8 bases align to TRBD1. This CDR3 region has 16 residues. After removal of 5 bases from V and 5 bases from J, the junction contained 10 bases not matched to a gene. Germline-derived CDR1 and CDR2 are LNHDA and SQIVND (reference sequence). CDR3: CASSPRTGSVTGELFF. DNA for the CDR3: TGTGCCAGTAGTCCCAGGACAGGGTCTGTAACCGGGGAGCTGTTTTTT.

V and J are TRBV28 and TRBJ2-4; 9 bases map to TRBD2. The ends lost 6 bases at V and 9 bases at J; junction bases unmatched: 9. Germline values: CDR1 MDHEN, CDR2 SYDVKM. This CDR3 contains 14 residues. DNA of the CDR3: TGTGCCAGCAGGACTAGCGGCATGTGGGGCATTCAGTACTTC. Encoded protein: CASRTSGMWGIQYF. Variable domain in full (rest from reference TRBV28 and TRBJ2-4): DVKVTQSSRYLVKRTGEKVFLECVQDMDHENMFWYRQDPGLGLRLIYFSYDVKMKEKGDIPEGYSVSREKKERFSLILESASTNQTSMYLCASRTSGMWGIQYFGAGTRLSVL.

The sample holds a few counts of this clone. The chain carries TRBV28 and TRBJ2-7; tentatively, D is TRBD1 (6 bases). Germline assignment: CDR1 MDHEN and CDR2 SYDVKM. The CDR3 totals 14 residues. V dropped 6 bases and J dropped 1 base, with 13 bases sitting between them. CDR3 DNA sequence: TGTGCCAGCAGCGAACAGGGTTTTTCCTACGAGCAGTACTTC. Protein sequence: CASSEQGFSYEQYF.

This clone was seen a few times. This chain joins TRBV11-1 and TRBJ2-5; the D is unclear. V was clipped by 1 base and J by 1 base, with 10 bases between them. Germline-derived CDR1 and CDR2 are SGHAT and FQDESV (reference sequence). The CDR3 is made up of 15 amino acids. In DNA, the CDR3 is TGTGCCAGCAGCTTAGGGCGCTGGGCCCAAGAGACCCAGTACTTC. Translated, it gives CASSLGRWAQETQYF.

The table lists this clone with a few counts. The chain employs TRBV18 and TRBJ1-3; D is uncertain. V was pared by 1 base and J by 4 bases, with 20 bases between. This CDR3 region has 18 residues. CDR1 is KGHSH, CDR2 LQKENI, per germline. The CDR3 sequence: CASSPRYPAEPRGNTIYF. CDR3 coding DNA: TGTGCCAGCTCACCACGTTACCCCGCCGAGCCGAGAGGAAACACCATATATTTT.

The rearrangement links TRBV15 to TRBJ2-7, with D possibly matching TRBD2 (6 bases). With 0 bases removed from V and 2 bases from J, the gap between germline ends came to 8 bases. The CDR3 has 14 residues. Germline V gene data show CDR1 as LNHNV and CDR2 as YYDKDF (reference sequence). CDR3 sequence reads: CATSRDSGPYEQYF. CDR3 in DNA: TGTGCCACCAGCAGAGATAGCGGTCCCTACGAGCAGTACTTC.

The chain joins TRBV19 to TRBJ2-1, with TRBD2 identical over 8 bases. In germline, CDR1 is LNHDA, CDR2 SQIVND (reference sequence). The CDR3 extends over 17 amino acids. After removal of 4 bases from V and 6 bases from J, the junction contained 14 bases not matched to a gene. The CDR3 DNA reads as TGTGCCAGTAGTAGGCTAACGGGGGGGCTTGAGGGCAATGAGCAGTTCTTC. Amino acids: CASSRLTGGLEGNEQFF.

This clone occurred a few times. V usage is TRBV3-1 (or the pseudogene TRBV3-2) and J usage is TRBJ1-5, with 7 nucleotides matching TRBD1. V lost 0 bases and J lost 3; bases outside the gene matches: 2. This CDR3 is 15 amino acids long. Germline V gene data show CDR1 as LGHDT and CDR2 as YNNKEL (reference sequence). DNA of the CDR3: TGTGCCAGCAGCCAAGATCAGGGGGTCAATCAGCCCCAGCATTTT. Amino acid sequence: CASSQDQGVNQPQHF.

V gene TRBV10-1 combines with J gene TRBJ1-4; 8 bases match TRBD1. Germline CDR1 reads WNHNN; CDR2 reads SYGVQD (reference sequence). After removal of 7 bases from V and 4 bases from J, the junction contained 14 bases not matched to a gene. The CDR3 has 17 residues. This CDR3 is CASTARFGDRSNEKLFF. CDR3 nucleotide sequence: TGCGCCAGCACAGCACGTTTCGGGGACAGGAGTAATGAAAAACTGTTTTTT.

This chain connects TRBV5-1 to TRBJ2-7; D may be TRBD2 (6 bases). This CDR3 region has 14 residues. The V gene's germline CDR1 is SGHRS and CDR2 YFSETQ. Between the trimmed V and J ends, which lost 0 bases and 3 bases, there was a span of 10 bases. The DNA of the CDR3 is TGCGCCAGCAGCTTGGGACTAGGATTCTACGAGCAGTACTTC. It specifies CASSLGLGFYEQYF.

This chain joins TRBV30 and TRBJ1-5; TRBD1 agrees at 9 bases. Germline V CDR1 and CDR2: GTSNPN, SVGIG (reference sequence). CDR3 size: 14 residues. Germline trimming cut 4 bases from V and 6 bases from J; bases unmatched to any gene: 7. CDR3 sequence (DNA): TGTGCCTGGACGGGACAGGGAGCGGGTCAGCCCCAGCATTTT. Protein: CAWTGQGAGQPQHF.

V and J are TRBV7-9 and TRBJ2-3, with TRBD2 matching 12 bases. The CDR3 totals 14 residues. The germline gives CDR1 SEHNR, CDR2 FQNEAQ (reference sequence). The ends lost 1 base at V and 14 bases at J; junction bases unmatched: 7. In DNA form, the CDR3 reads TGTGCCAGCAGCTTAGTTACTAGCGGGGGGTCTCTGTATTTT. Translation: CASSLVTSGGSLYF.

V and J are TRBV7-2 and TRBJ2-3; TRBD1 matches at 8 bases. Germline values: CDR1 SGHTA, CDR2 FQGNSA. V gave up 5 bases and J gave up 4 bases; unmatched junction bases: 8. The CDR3 totals 15 residues. CDR3 protein: CASSPRTGLSDTQYF. The CDR3 DNA is TGTGCCAGCAGCCCCCGGACAGGGTTGTCAGATACGCAGTATTTT.

The chain combines TRBV12-3 or TRBV12-4 with TRBJ1-5; D might be TRBD1 (5 bases). The CDR3 covers 13 residues. The V end was cut by 3 bases, the J end by 7 bases, with 10 bases between. The CDR3 DNA reads as TGTGCCAGCAGTTTCGGGGAGGGGCAGCCCCAGCATTTT. Translation: CASSFGEGQPQHF.